The 32 T cell receptor beta chains in this list originate from one sample, sequenced in a study of sequential checkpoint blockade in melanoma. Clones were read by immunoSEQ multiplex PCR, and TCRdb kept only the in-frame ones, dropping some. Counted here are 4,900 or so clones, approximately 35% occurring once; the ten biggest clones make up less than 15%. Treatment meaning: randomized to nivolumab then ipilimumab (arm A) or the reverse (arm B). This material consisted of tumor tissue (inferred from file names), taken from a patient given nivolumab and ipilimumab in sequence. These receptors were collected from a human donor with melanoma.

The chain links TRBV6-8 to TRBJ1-6; tentative D call: TRBD1 (6 bases). The CDR3 is 20 amino acids. Germline V CDR1 and CDR2: MNHGY, SAAAGT. The ends were cut back, 0 bases at V and 0 bases at J, with 18 bases in the middle. The DNA of the CDR3 is TGTGCCAGCAGTTACTCGAGCTCCAGGGGACCGAGCTCCTATAATTCACCCCTCCACTTT. This gives the protein CASSYSSSRGPSSYNSPLHF.

The V call is TRBV5-1, the J call TRBJ1-6; 12 nucleotides line up with TRBD1. Germline-derived CDR1 and CDR2 are SGHRS and YFSETQ. V dropped 3 bases and J dropped 9; count of bases not matched to a gene: 4. The CDR3 sequence is 15 residues long. CDR3 DNA: TGCGCCAGCAGCTGGGGACAGGGGGCAAGTTCACCCCTCCACTTT. It encodes CASSWGQGASSPLHF.

The genes are TRBV6-8 and TRBJ1-1; the match to TRBD1 covers 7 bases. Looked up from germline, CDR1 is MNHGY and CDR2 is SAAAGT. Trimming removed 4 bases from V and 9 bases from J; junction bases left unmatched: 14. The CDR3 has 15 residues. CDR3 protein: CASSSAGTTGAQAFF. Here the CDR3 DNA reads TGTGCCAGCAGTTCCGCGGGAACCACAGGGGCTCAAGCTTTCTTT.

V gene TRBV18 combines with J gene TRBJ2-5; D possibly corresponds to TRBD2 (7 bases). The CDR3 totals 15 residues. V was cut by 3 bases and J by 9 bases, with 20 bases left in between. Looked up from germline, CDR1 is KGHSH and CDR2 is LQKENI. The CDR3 reads CASSPTPERGGAQYF. DNA of the CDR3: TGTGCCAGCTCACCGACCCCGGAGAGAGGGGGGGCCCAGTACTTC. Together with reference TRBV18 and TRBJ2-5, the CDR3 gives the full variable domain: NAGVMQNPRHLVRRRGQEARLRCSPMKGHSHVYWYRQLPEEGLKFMVYLQKENIIDESGMPKERFSAEFPKEGPSILRIQQVVRGDSAAYFCASSPTPERGGAQYFGPGTRLLVL.

The chain couples TRBV23-1 to TRBJ2-1, with 9 nucleotides matching TRBD2. TRBV23-1 is filed as an ORF, its function uncertain. The CDR3 is 15 amino acids. The V gene end was trimmed by 6 bases and the J gene end by 0 bases; junction bases not matched to a gene: 3. DNA for the CDR3: TGCGCCAGCAGCGCGCGGGGGGGCTCCTACAATGAGCAGTTCTTC. It yields the protein CASSARGGSYNEQFF.

This clone is medium-sized within its sample. J is TRBJ1-1 and V is TRBV19; 8 bases are a match to TRBD1. The V gene end was trimmed by 4 bases and the J gene end by 3 bases; junction bases not matched to a gene: 7. The germline V gene has CDR1 LNHDA and CDR2 SQIVND (reference sequence). CDR3 length equals 15 residues. CDR3 loop: CASSTMDRVYTEAFF. CDR3 DNA sequence: TGTGCCAGTAGTACCATGGACAGGGTTTACACTGAAGCTTTCTTT.

By sample share, this clone is medium-sized. The rearrangement joins TRBV6-8 to TRBJ1-2; 7 nucleotides match TRBD1. Germline CDR1 reads MNHGY; CDR2 reads SAAAGT. This CDR3 spans 15 amino acids. The V segment lost 6 bases and the J segment 3 bases; nucleotides outside the gene matches: 10. CDR3 sequence reads: CASRGSTGWDYGYTF. For the CDR3, the DNA is TGTGCCAGCAGAGGATCGACAGGGTGGGACTATGGCTACACCTTC.

V and J are TRBV6-8 and TRBJ2-3, with 14 bases lining up with TRBD2. V lost 6 bases to trimming and J lost 1 base; unmatched junction nucleotides: 6. CDR1 is MNHGY and CDR2 is SAAAGT in the germline V gene. The length of the CDR3 is 17 residues. The CDR3 loop reads CASSRTSGGTRTDTQYF. CDR3 nucleotide sequence: TGTGCCAGCAGCAGGACTAGCGGGGGGACTCGCACAGATACGCAGTATTTT.

The chain uses TRBV18 and TRBJ2-7, with D possibly TRBD1 on 6 matching bases. CDR1 and CDR2 (germline): KGHSH, LQKENI. Trimming cost V 6 bases and J 4 bases, with 13 bases left between them. This CDR3 has 13 residues. For the CDR3, the DNA is TGTGCCAGCTCCACCGGGACACCTTACGAGCAGTACTTC. Its translation is CASSTGTPYEQYF.

The V call is TRBV12-5, the J call TRBJ2-7, with a possible D match to TRBD1 (6 bases). The length of the CDR3 is 15 residues. The germline V and J ends were trimmed by 1 base and 0 bases, with 10 bases remaining between them. Germline V gene sequence: CDR1 LGHNT, CDR2 FRNRAP. CDR3 region: CASGLDRDNSYEQYF. In nucleotides, the CDR3 is TGTGCTAGTGGTTTGGACCGGGACAACTCCTACGAGCAGTACTTC.

This clone counts as medium-sized. The rearrangement joins TRBV12-5 to TRBJ2-3, with TRBD2 identical over 10 bases. The CDR3 consists of 16 residues. Germline V gene lookup returns CDR1 LGHNT and CDR2 FRNRAP. CDR3 in amino acids: CASTPSGGARADTQYF. The CDR3 DNA reads TGTGCCAGCACCCCCAGCGGGGGGGCCCGGGCAGATACGCAGTATTTT.

The chain recombines TRBV6-8 with TRBJ1-2, with D tentatively TRBD1 (5 bases). Germline loops: CDR1 MNHGY, CDR2 SAAAGT. This CDR3 has 14 amino acids. The V gene lost 2 bases and the J gene lost 3 bases, with 10 bases spanning the gap. CDR3 amino acids: CASSYGDRDYGYTF. CDR3 DNA: TGTGCCAGCAGTTACGGCGACAGAGACTATGGCTACACCTTC.

In this sample, this clone is medium-sized. This chain uses TRBV11-3 with TRBJ2-1; D call uncertain. Germline-derived CDR1 and CDR2 are SGHNT and YENEEA. V shed 4 bases and J shed 8 bases, with 18 bases lying between them. This CDR3 region has 15 residues. This CDR3 is CASSYEVWSADEQFF. The CDR3 coding sequence is TGTGCCAGCAGCTACGAGGTATGGTCTGCGGATGAGCAGTTCTTC.

This clone came up a few times. The gene calls are TRBV10-2 and TRBJ2-7, with 10 bases aligning to TRBD1. The CDR3 loop spans 15 amino acids. With V trimmed by 6 bases and J by 5 bases, 10 bases remained unmatched. The V gene's germline CDR1 is WSHSY and CDR2 SAAADI. CDR3 sequence: CASSRDRGREDEQYF. CDR3 DNA: TGCGCCAGCAGCCGGGACAGGGGTCGTGAGGACGAGCAGTACTTC.

In this sample, this clone is medium-sized. This chain joins TRBV6-8 and TRBJ1-5, with D unresolved. V lost 4 bases, J lost 4 bases, and 14 bases lay in between. CDR3 length: 15 amino acids. CDR1 is MNHGY, CDR2 SAAAGT, per germline. CDR3 sequence: CASSSRWSLNQPQHF. The CDR3 region has the DNA TGTGCCAGCAGTTCCAGATGGAGTTTAAATCAGCCCCAGCATTTT.

This rearrangement joins TRBV6-1 to TRBJ1-4; maybe TRBD1 (5 bases). The V gene's germline CDR1 is MNHNS and CDR2 SASEGT. The CDR3 is 15 amino acids. V was pared by 0 bases and J by 10 bases, with 15 bases between. CDR3 amino acids: CASSEAGVGDGKLFF. CDR3 in DNA: TGTGCCAGCAGTGAAGCTGGAGTGGGGGATGGAAAACTGTTTTTT.

This clone was detected a few times. V gene TRBV6-8 combines with J gene TRBJ1-1; the D is unclear. This CDR3 region has 13 residues. Germline values: CDR1 MNHGY, CDR2 SAAAGT. V was pared by 2 bases and J by 4 bases, with 8 bases between. As DNA, the CDR3 is TGTGCCAGCAGTTACCATATGCGCACTGAAGCTTTCTTT. It is translated as CASSYHMRTEAFF.

Concerning this clone itself: At one of its ends the junction is not consistent with the germline gene, which may arise from a read error. V usage is TRBV29-1 and J usage is TRBJ2-7; maybe TRBD1 (6 bases). This CDR3 spans 12 amino acids. CDR1 is SQVTM and CDR2 is ANQGSEA in the germline V gene. The CDR3 region is CSAADSPYEQYF. The CDR3, as DNA: TGCAGCGCCGCGGACAGCCCCTACGAGCAGTAYTTC.

The J gene is TRBJ2-7, the V gene TRBV6-8, with 14 bases that match TRBD2. CDR3 length equals 15 residues. Germline V gene data show CDR1 as MNHGY and CDR2 as SAAAGT. V shed 5 bases, J shed 12 bases, and the junction held 12 bases outside the gene matches. For the CDR3, the DNA is TGTGCCAGCAGTGTGGGACTAGCGGGGGCCGCTTATCGGTACTTC. Its protein is CASSVGLAGAAYRYF.

The V and J genes are TRBV9 and TRBJ2-2, with no clear D. Germline V gene lookup returns CDR1 SGDLS and CDR2 YYNGEE. There are 14 residues in the CDR3. Trimming pared 1 base from V and 6 bases from J, leaving 10 bases between. CDR3 in amino acids: CASSVRFGAGELFF. For the CDR3, the DNA is TGTGCCAGCAGCGTACGATTTGGGGCCGGGGAGCTGTTTTTT.

V and J are TRBV15 and TRBJ2-1, with 7 bases fitting TRBD2. From germline, CDR1 is LNHNV and CDR2 YYDKDF (reference sequence). The V and J ends lost 0 bases and 2 bases, in that order; junction bases with no gene match: 1. The CDR3 consists of 15 residues. DNA for the CDR3: TGTGCCACCAGCAGAGAGGCGGGGGCCTACAATGAGCAGTTCTTC. Its translation: CATSREAGAYNEQFF.

The chain links TRBV9 to TRBJ1-5; no clear D. Trimming stripped 0 bases from V and 6 bases from J, with 13 bases between. This CDR3 spans 15 amino acids. Germline CDR1 is SGDLS and CDR2 is YYNGEE. CDR3 DNA: TGTGCCAGCAGCGTAGACGGGTTGGGAAGTCAGCCCCAGCATTTT. Translated, it gives CASSVDGLGSQPQHF. The full variable domain, completed using reference TRBV9 and TRBJ1-5, is DSGVTQTPKHLITATGQRVTLRCSPRSGDLSVYWYQQSLDQGLQFLIQYYNGEERAKGNILERFSAQQFPDLHSELNLSSLELGDSALYFCASSVDGLGSQPQHFGDGTRLSIL.

This clone occurred a few times. The chain is built from TRBV1 and TRBJ2-1; TRBD1 is taken as the D call from the table, unchecked against the DNA. TRBV1 is labeled a pseudogene. There are 16 residues in the CDR3. The CDR3 region has the DNA TGCGCCAGCAGCCACCACAGACAGGGGGCTCACAATGAGCAGTTCTTC. It yields the protein CASSHHRQGAHNEQFF.

This clone was recorded once. J is TRBJ1-1 and V is TRBV29-1; D might be TRBD1 (5 bases). Deletions cut 7 bases from V and 4 bases from J, with 16 bases between. CDR1 and CDR2 (germline): SQVTM, ANQGSEA. CDR3 length: 13 amino acids. CDR3 DNA: TGCAGCGCCCACGGGGGAGGAGGCACTGAAGCTTTCTTT. Translated: CSAHGGGGTEAFF.

V gene TRBV15 combines with J gene TRBJ2-7, with D perhaps being TRBD1 or TRBD2 (5 bases each). V was clipped by 0 bases and J by 0 bases, with 15 bases between them. CDR3 size: 17 residues. The germline CDR1 and CDR2 sequences are LNHNV and YYDKDF (reference sequence). The CDR3 nucleotides are TGTGCCACCAGCAGAGATGGAGAGGGGTCGAGCTCCTACGAGCAGTACTTC. This gives the protein CATSRDGEGSSSYEQYF. Full variable domain (missing parts from reference TRBV15 and TRBJ2-7): DAMVIQNPRYQVTQFGKPVTLSCSQTLNHNVMYWYQQKSSQAPKLLFHYYDKDFNNEADTPDNFQSRRPNTSFCFLDIRSPGLGDTAMYLCATSRDGEGSSSYEQYFGPGTRLTVT.

The rearrangement joins TRBV11-3 to TRBJ1-6; tentatively, D is TRBD1 (5 bases). The CDR3 contains 14 residues. With 3 bases removed from V and 7 bases from J, the gap between germline ends came to 10 bases. Per germline, CDR1 SGHNT and CDR2 YENEEA. The CDR3 DNA reads as TGTGCCAGCAGCTTCCGGGACCGAAATTCACCCCTCCACTTT. This codes for CASSFRDRNSPLHF.

This rearrangement joins TRBV10-2 to TRBJ1-3; possible D gene TRBD1, 5 bases. Germline assignment: CDR1 WSHSY and CDR2 SAAADI. Trimming shortened V by 7 bases and J by 1 base, and 14 bases separated the two germline ends. The CDR3 is 15 residues long. CDR3 amino acids: CASKTASGSGNTIYF. For the CDR3, the DNA is TGCGCCAGCAAGACAGCTTCGGGATCTGGAAACACCATATATTTT.

This clone was seen only a few times. The chain employs TRBV6-7 and TRBJ2-4; D remains unclear. TRBV6-7 is labeled an ORF, and its function is uncertain. V was cut by 8 bases and J by 1 base, with 6 bases left in between. The CDR3 sequence is 12 residues long. The CDR3 loop reads CASSGAKNIQYF. In DNA, the CDR3 is TGTGCCAGCTCTGGGGCCAAAAACATTCAGTACTTC.

The chain has TRBV6-8 and TRBJ2-5; tentatively, D is TRBD2 (7 bases). V lost 7 bases and J lost 5, with 14 bases in between. The CDR3 contains 13 residues. Germline V lookup: CDR1 MNHGY, CDR2 SAAAGT. CDR3 residues: CASTGGWRETQYF. DNA for the CDR3: TGTGCCAGCACGGGGGGCTGGAGGGAGACCCAGTACTTC.

The V gene is TRBV25-1, the J gene TRBJ1-2; D not resolved. The germline V and J ends were trimmed by 4 bases and 8 bases, with 11 bases remaining between them. Germline V gene lookup returns CDR1 MGHDK and CDR2 SYGVNS. This CDR3 has 12 residues. Written as DNA, the CDR3 is TGTGCCAGCAGTGTATATCGGGAGGGCTACACCTTC. As protein: CASSVYREGYTF.

V gene TRBV25-1 combines with J gene TRBJ1-4; D not resolved. Per the germline V gene, CDR1 is MGHDK and CDR2 is SYGVNS. Trimming pared 4 bases from V and 10 bases from J, leaving 13 bases between. CDR3 length equals 13 residues. The CDR3 bases are TGTGCCAGCAGTGCAGACCTCGGCGGAAAACTGTTTTTT. Protein product: CASSADLGGKLFF. Filled out from reference TRBV25-1 and TRBJ1-4, the complete variable domain reads EADIYQTPRYLVIGTGKKITLECSQTMGHDKMYWYQQDPGMELHLIHYSYGVNSTEKGDLSSESTVSRIRTEHFPLTLESARPSHTSQYLCASSADLGGKLFFGSGTQLSVL.

This clone was seen only once. Here the CDR3 reads CASSFLMYSYNEQFF. CDR3 coding DNA: TGCGCCAGCAGTTTCCTGATGTACTCCTACAATGAGCAGTTCTTC. J is TRBJ2-1 and V is TRBV5-1, with unresolved D. Deletions cut 5 bases from V and 0 bases from J, with 12 bases between. Germline CDR1 is SGHRS and CDR2 is YFSETQ. This CDR3 has 15 amino acids.